Each of the 8 T cell receptor beta chains below was sequenced from the same sample in a study of beta chain features in type 1 diabetes (dated by TCRdb to the late 2010s). Receptor libraries were prepared by the immunoSEQ multiplex PCR assay. All of the isolated RNA was reverse transcribed with the High Capacity cDNA Reverse Transcription Kit, so expressed TCRB transcripts were sequenced. This is the immuneACCESS table as TCRdb keeps it, with only in-frame sequences that have V and J called. A part of the clones is gone; compared with another copy, unresolved V genes explain less than half, and the rest is unexplained. This sample comprises almost 350,000 clones, 6.5% to 10% of them detected only once. The top ten hold approximately 0.47% of the sample. Sequenced input: central memory CD4+ T cells from blood. The receptor source for this set is a woman between 18 and 30 years old in good health.

The chain couples TRBV7-2 to TRBJ2-5, with D possibly being TRBD2 (5 bases). CDR3 size: 14 residues. With 2 bases removed from V and 5 bases from J, the gap between germline ends came to 12 bases. Germline CDR1 and CDR2: SGHTA and FQGNSA. This CDR3 reads CASSLSFGGETQYF. The CDR3 region has the DNA TGTGCCAGCAGCTTAAGTTTTGGAGGCGAGACCCAGTACTTC.

This chain joins TRBV18 and TRBJ2-6; D perhaps matches TRBD1 (6 bases). V gave up 6 bases and J gave up 0 bases, with 12 bases separating them. The CDR3 consists of 16 residues. CDR1 KGHSH and CDR2 LQKENI come from the germline V gene. CDR3 sequence (DNA): TGTGCCAGCTCGCGACAGGTCCGCTCTGGGGCCAACGTCCTGACTTTC. Translating gives CASSRQVRSGANVLTF. The full variable domain, its missing parts supplied by reference TRBV18 and TRBJ2-6, is NAGVMQNPRHLVRRRGQEARLRCSPMKGHSHVYWYRQLPEEGLKFMVYLQKENIIDESGMPKERFSAEFPKEGPSILRIQQVVRGDSAAYFCASSRQVRSGANVLTFGAGSRLTVL.

The rearrangement links TRBV6-5 to TRBJ1-1, with D uncertain. The CDR3 is 16 amino acids. V was pared by 0 bases and J by 1 base, with 12 bases between. The germline CDR1 and CDR2 sequences are MNHEY and SVGAGI. The chain's CDR3 is CASSYSSPLPNTEAFF. The CDR3 region has the DNA TGTGCCAGCAGTTACTCGAGTCCCCTCCCGAACACTGAAGCTTTCTTT.

Ten or more counts support this clone. The identical CDR3 is also encoded by other nucleotide sequences in the sample. This rearrangement joins TRBV7-3 to TRBJ2-2; no reliable D call. Germline V gene sequence: CDR1 SGHTA, CDR2 FQGTGA. Trimming removed 3 bases at V and 6 bases at J, with 5 bases between. The CDR3 totals 12 residues. In DNA form, the CDR3 reads TGTGCCAGCAGCTTTCCGCCCGGGGAGCTGTTTTTT. Translated, it gives CASSFPPGELFF. The full variable domain, rest sourced from reference TRBV7-3 and TRBJ2-2, is GAGVSQTPSNKVTEKGKYVELRCDPISGHTALYWYRQSLGQGPEFLIYFQGTGAADDSGLPNDRFFAVRPEGSVSTLKIQRTERGDSAVYLCASSFPPGELFFGEGSRLTVL.

Many counts were recorded for this clone. In the same sample, other DNA sequences code for this CDR3. The chain is built from TRBV5-6 and TRBJ2-3; D is unresolved. The CDR3 runs to 12 residues. Trimming shortened V by 0 bases and J by 4 bases, and 3 bases separated the two germline ends. Per germline, CDR1 SGHDT and CDR2 YYEEEE. The CDR3 protein is CASSLAADTQYF. CDR3 coding DNA: TGTGCCAGCAGCTTGGCCGCAGATACGCAGTATTTT. The full variable domain, completed using reference TRBV5-6 and TRBJ2-3, is DAGVTQSPTHLIKTRGQQVTLRCSPKSGHDTVSWYQQALGQGPQFIFQYYEEEERQRGNFPDRFSGHQFPNYSSELNVNALLLGDSALYLCASSLAADTQYFGPGTRLTVL.

Concerning this clone: A read error is possible here, since a much larger clone lies one base away. The genes are TRBV6-1 and TRBJ2-1, with D hard to call. Trimming removed 6 bases from V and 0 bases from J, with 6 bases in between. CDR1 and CDR2 from the germline V gene are MNHNS and SASEGT. This CDR3 has 13 residues. CDR3 DNA sequence: TGTGCCAGCAGCCGGAGCTCCTACAATGAGCAGTTCTTC. Amino acid sequence: CASSRSSYNEQFF.

This clone was seen only a few times. V usage is TRBV20-1 and J usage is TRBJ2-5; D is unresolved. With 3 bases removed from V and 4 bases from J, the gap between germline ends came to 3 bases. Germline CDR1 is DFQATT and CDR2 is SNEGSKA (reference sequence). CDR3 length: 10 residues. The CDR3: CSASGETQYF. DNA of the CDR3: TGCAGTGCTAGTGGAGAGACCCAGTACTTC.

This sequence joins TRBV19 and TRBJ2-7; 9 bases agree with TRBD2. The CDR3 runs 15 residues. The V and J ends lost 5 bases and 0 bases, in that order; junction bases with no gene match: 5. CDR1 is LNHDA and CDR2 is SQIVND in the germline V gene (reference sequence). CDR3 in amino acids: CASSATSGFSYEQYF. CDR3 DNA sequence: TGTGCCAGTAGTGCGACTAGCGGCTTCTCCTACGAGCAGTACTTC.